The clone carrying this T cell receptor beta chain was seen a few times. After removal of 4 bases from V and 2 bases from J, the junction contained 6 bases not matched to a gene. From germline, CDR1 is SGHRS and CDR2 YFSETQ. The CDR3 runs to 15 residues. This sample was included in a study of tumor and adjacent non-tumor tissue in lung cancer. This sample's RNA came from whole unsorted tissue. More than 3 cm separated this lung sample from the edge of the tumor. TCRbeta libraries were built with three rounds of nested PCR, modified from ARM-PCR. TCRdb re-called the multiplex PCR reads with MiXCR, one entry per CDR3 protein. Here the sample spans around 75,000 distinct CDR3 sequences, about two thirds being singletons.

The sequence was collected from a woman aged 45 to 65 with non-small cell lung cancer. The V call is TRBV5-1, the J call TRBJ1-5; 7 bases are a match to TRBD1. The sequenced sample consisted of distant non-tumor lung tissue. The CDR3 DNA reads TGCGCCAGCAGCAAGACAGGGATCGGCAATCAGCCCCAGCATTTT. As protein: CASSKTGIGNQPQHF.